This T cell receptor (beta chain) was sequenced during a study of control samples from healthy donors and cancer patients. Profiled with immunoSEQ multiplex PCR; TCRdb holds only in-frame clones, not every one. The table shows some 110,000 clones, with about 93% occurring only once. In germline, CDR1 is SGHDT, CDR2 YYEEEE. V lost 0 bases, J lost 4 bases, and 19 bases lay in between. CDR3 size: 17 residues. The receptor comes from a man aged 25 to 40 in good health. Specimen: blood. The chain joins TRBV5-6 to TRBJ1-2; D is perhaps TRBD1 (6 bases). DNA of the CDR3: TGTGCCAGCAGCTTGGACCGGGGAGGGGGTCCAGGCTATGGCTACACCTTC. As protein: CASSLDRGGGPGYGYTF.